The rows below give T cell receptor beta chains drawn from one sample of a study of beta chain features in type 1 diabetes. Clones were read by immunoSEQ multiplex PCR, and TCRdb kept only the in-frame ones, dropping some. The profile shows about 640,000 clones, around 12% of them singletons. Material for sequencing was naive CD4+ T cells from blood. Receptors originate from a man aged 30 to 39 with type 1 diabetes. Each CDR3 is given with its conserved first and last residue. The D gene is left open where the match is weak. The size entry is marked missing in some rows and otherwise reads once, few, many or a size class.

length | J | size | V | D | DNA | CDR3
15 | TRBJ1-1 | - | TRBV6-5 | TRBD1 | TGTGCCAGCAGTTCCACCAAGACAGGGGAAACTGAAGCTTTCTTT | CASSSTKTGETEAFF
15 | TRBJ2-7 | few | TRBV6-5 | TRBD1 | TGTGCCAGCAGACTGGGACAGCTAAATTCCTACGAGCAGTACTTC | CASRLGQLNSYEQYF
16 | TRBJ2-7 | - | TRBV7-2 | - | TGTGCCAGCAGCTTCGGATCCGGGACACCCCCTAGAGAGCAGTACTTC | CASSFGSGTPPREQYF
14 | TRBJ2-5 | - | TRBV10-2 | - | TGCGCCAGCAGCTCAGGGGAGGGGATGGAGACCCAGTACTTC | CASSSGEGMETQYF
17 | TRBJ2-6 | - | TRBV5-4 | - | TGTGCCAGCAGCTCCCCGGGACTGTACTCTGGGGCCAACGTCCTGACTTTC | CASSSPGLYSGANVLTF
15 | TRBJ1-2 | - | TRBV29-1 | TRBD1 | TGCAGCACCTATCCGGGACAGGGGGATGGGGGAGGCTACACCTTC | CSTYPGQGDGGGYTF
14 | TRBJ2-5 | few | TRBV6-5 | - | TGTGCCAGCAGTTACAGTGGGGGACAAGAGACCCAGTACTTC | CASSYSGGQETQYF
14 | TRBJ2-3 | few | TRBV5-1 | - | TGCGCCAGCAGACCTGGACAGAGCACAGATACGCAGTATTTT | CASRPGQSTDTQYF
13 | TRBJ1-1 | few | TRBV7-2 | - | TGTGCCAGCAGCCCCCAGATGAACACTGAAGCTTTCTTT | CASSPQMNTEAFF
13 | TRBJ2-1 | few | TRBV6-5 | - | TGTGCCAGCAGGTTCCCTGGGGAAAATGAGCAGTTCTTC | CASRFPGENEQFF
14 | TRBJ2-1 | - | TRBV9 | TRBD1 | TGTGCCAGCAGCCCCCGGGACAGGGACAATGAGCAGTTCTTC | CASSPRDRDNEQFF
16 | TRBJ1-5 | few | TRBV7-2 | TRBD1 | TGTGCCAGCAGCTTTACCGGGACAGGGAACGATCAGCCCCAGCATTTT | CASSFTGTGNDQPQHF
11 | TRBJ1-3 | - | TRBV30 | - | TGTGCCTGGAGCGGGGGGATCACCATATATTTT | CAWSGGITIYF
13 | TRBJ2-1 | - | TRBV7-9 | TRBD2 | TGTGCCAGCAGCTTAGCCGGGGGGAATGAGCAGTTCTTC | CASSLAGGNEQFF
16 | TRBJ1-2 | - | TRBV18 | TRBD1 | TGTGCCAGCTCACCTTCGACTGACAGGGGGACCTATGGCTACACCTTC | CASSPSTDRGTYGYTF
11 | TRBJ2-5 | few | TRBV28 | - | TGTGCCAGCAGTCACCAAGAGACCCAGTACTTC | CASSHQETQYF
15 | TRBJ2-7 | few | TRBV6-5 | TRBD2 | TGTGCCAGCAGTTACTCCCTAGCGGGGACCTACGAGCAGTACTTC | CASSYSLAGTYEQYF
12 | TRBJ2-7 | few | TRBV2 | - | TGTGCCAGCAGTGAAGACAGGGACGAGCAGTACTTC | CASSEDRDEQYF
14 | TRBJ2-5 | few | TRBV11-3 | - | TGTGCCAGCAGCTCCAGGACACTCCAAGAGACCCAGTACTTC | CASSSRTLQETQYF
15 | TRBJ2-1 | - | TRBV5-4 | TRBD2 | TGTGCCAGCAGCGTCCCTAGCGGGGGACTCAATGAGCAGTTCTTC | CASSVPSGGLNEQFF
15 | TRBJ2-2 | - | TRBV7-9 | - | TGTGCCAGCCGCCCCAGGGACTCGAACACCGGGGAGCTGTTTTTT | CASRPRDSNTGELFF
13 | TRBJ2-7 | - | TRBV10-3 | TRBD1 | TGTGCCATCAGGACGGGACAGATCTACGAGCAGTACTTC | CAIRTGQIYEQYF
17 | TRBJ2-7 | few | TRBV7-8 | - | TGTGCCAGCAGCTTAGAGAGGTCCTCCAGGAGTTCTTACGAGCAGTACTTC | CASSLERSSRSSYEQYF
14 | TRBJ2-7 | few | TRBV27 | TRBD1 | TGTGCCAGCAGTTTCAGACAGGGGATGTACGAGCAGTACTTC | CASSFRQGMYEQYF
18 | TRBJ2-5 | - | TRBV5-1 | TRBD1 | TGCGCCAGCAGACGGGACAGGGGCCGCGGCGTCCCCGAAGAGACCCAGTACTTC | CASRRDRGRGVPEETQYF
15 | TRBJ2-3 | - | TRBV7-2 | - | TGTGCCAGCAGCTTATCCCCTGGAGTCGCAGATACGCAGTATTTT | CASSLSPGVADTQYF
17 | TRBJ1-4 | - | TRBV5-1 | - | TGCGCCAGCAGCTTGGCCAGGCGGCAGGGAGGCGATGAAAAACTGTTTTTT | CASSLARRQGGDEKLFF
13 | TRBJ2-7 | few | TRBV7-2 | - | TGTGCCAGCAGCTTAGAGGCCGGGAACGAGCAGTACTTC | CASSLEAGNEQYF
15 | TRBJ2-4 | - | TRBV4-3 | - | TGCGCCAGCAGCCAGGGGCCGGGACTGGAAAACATTCAGTACTTC | CASSQGPGLENIQYF
15 | TRBJ2-6 | - | TRBV7-3 | - | TGTGCCAGCAGCTTCCTGGGCTCTGGGGCCAACGTCCTGACTTTC | CASSFLGSGANVLTF
15 | TRBJ1-2 | few | TRBV13 | - | TGTGCCAGCAGCTCGCCGAGACAGGCCCTGTATGGCTACACCTTC | CASSSPRQALYGYTF
14 | TRBJ2-7 | few | TRBV9 | - | TGTGCCAGCAGCGTAGTCGGGAATTCCTACGAGCAGTACTTC | CASSVVGNSYEQYF
16 | TRBJ1-5 | - | TRBV28 | TRBD1 | TGTGCCAGCAGTTTAGACAGGGATTATAGCAATCAGCCCCAGCATTTT | CASSLDRDYSNQPQHF
15 | TRBJ2-2 | - | TRBV13 | TRBD1 | TGTGCCGGGACTCGACAGGGGGCGAACACCGGGGAGCTGTTTTTT | CAGTRQGANTGELFF
14 | TRBJ2-1 | few | TRBV11-1 | TRBD2 | TGTGCCAGCCGGGAAGCGGGGGGCCGGGATGAGCAGTTCTTC | CASREAGGRDEQFF
17 | TRBJ2-7 | few | TRBV11-2 | - | TGTGCCAGCAGCTTAGTTTGGGACTCCTCGAGCTCCTACGAGCAGTACTTC | CASSLVWDSSSSYEQYF
14 | TRBJ2-3 | - | TRBV2 | TRBD1 | TGTGCCAGCCAGGACAGGGTGGGCACAGATACGCAGTATTTT | CASQDRVGTDTQYF
14 | TRBJ2-3 | few | TRBV9 | TRBD1 | TGTGCCAGCAGCCCATCAGACAGGGGAAATACGCAGTATTTT | CASSPSDRGNTQYF
14 | TRBJ1-5 | - | TRBV29-1 | TRBD1 | TGCAGCGTTATTCCAGGGGGGGGAGATCAGCCCCAGCATTTT | CSVIPGGGDQPQHF
14 | TRBJ2-1 | few | TRBV5-1 | - | TGCGCCAGCGGGGCGGGACAAGCATACAATGAGCAGTTCTTC | CASGAGQAYNEQFF
14 | TRBJ1-2 | few | TRBV4-3 | TRBD1 | TGCGCCAGCAGCCAAGAGAACAGGGGCTATGGCTACACCTTC | CASSQENRGYGYTF
13 | TRBJ2-7 | once | TRBV19 | TRBD1 | TGTGCCAGTAGTCTGGACAGGTCCTACGAGCAGTACTTC | CASSLDRSYEQYF
15 | TRBJ2-3 | - | TRBV9 | - | TGTGCCAGCAGCGTCGGAGTAGGAAGCACAGATACGCAGTATTTT | CASSVGVGSTDTQYF
12 | TRBJ1-6 | few | TRBV25-1 | - | TGTGCCAGCAGTGCAGCTGGCTCACCCCTCCACTTT | CASSAAGSPLHF
16 | TRBJ1-2 | - | TRBV18 | - | TGTGCCAGCTCATCAAGCAGCGGGGAGAAGGGCTATGGCTACACCTTC | CASSSSSGEKGYGYTF
13 | TRBJ1-6 | few | TRBV11-2 | - | TGTGCCAGCAGCTCCCAATATAATTCACCCCTCCACTTT | CASSSQYNSPLHF
17 | TRBJ1-6 | - | TRBV7-2 | - | TGTGCCAGCAACTTAGCGAAGATTGGGCTAGTTAATTCACCCCTCCACTTT | CASNLAKIGLVNSPLHF
15 | TRBJ2-3 | - | TRBV9 | TRBD2 | TGTGCCAGCAGCGCCCGGACTAGCGGGCAGGATACGCAGTATTTT | CASSARTSGQDTQYF
11 | TRBJ1-1 | - | TRBV23-1 | - | TGCGCCAGATCGGTAGGCACTGAAGCTTTCTTT | CARSVGTEAFF
15 | TRBJ2-7 | - | TRBV6-5 | - | TGTGCCAGCAGTTACTCGGCCGATTTACAGGCGAAGCAGTACTTC | CASSYSADLQAKQYF
16 | TRBJ1-3 | few | TRBV10-3 | - | TGTGCCATCAGTATGACAGCGACAGCCTCTGGAAACACCATATATTTT | CAISMTATASGNTIYF
14 | TRBJ2-5 | - | TRBV6-5 | TRBD1 | TGTGCCAGCTATAGCAGGGGGCGAAAGGAGACCCAGTACTTC | CASYSRGRKETQYF
14 | TRBJ2-7 | few | TRBV29-1 | - | TGCAGCGCCAGCAAGGGAGCTAGCTCCTACGAGCAGTACTTC | CSASKGASSYEQYF
15 | TRBJ2-5 | few | TRBV19 | - | TGTGCCAGTAGTATGTCGGCACGGGGCCAAGAGACCCAGTACTTC | CASSMSARGQETQYF
15 | TRBJ2-2 | - | TRBV5-1 | - | TGCGCCAGCAGCTTGGGTCAGGGCCACACCGGGGAGCTGTTTTTT | CASSLGQGHTGELFF